Sequencing of this T cell receptor beta chain was carried out in a study of T cells in Graves' hyperthyroidism and ophthalmopathy. Study-level findings and limits: From stable hyperthyroidism, ophthalmopathy was set apart by a 13 V-J model.

Researchers defined stable Graves' hyperthyroidism as no ophthalmopathy progression within 18 months. Those with hyperthyroidism were 18 to 65 years old, newly diagnosed, and ill for under 2 months. Exclusion of a patient resulted from uncontrolled infection, other autoimmune disease, pregnancy or lactation. This clonotype was seen a handful of times. Its target is unknown. TCR beta CDR3 regions were amplified from RNA transcripts. The HTBI primer set drove a first-round RT-PCR of the TCR CDR3. TCRdb used MiXCR to reprocess the multiplex PCR reads, holding one entry per CDR3 protein. The sample includes around 500,000 distinct CDR3 sequences, about an eighth of them seen just once. Per germline, CDR1 SGDLS and CDR2 YYNGEE. The V end was cut by 4 bases, the J end by 1 base, with 17 bases between. This CDR3 is built from 16 residues.

The sample comprised blood. The receptor was derived from a woman younger than 30 with Graves' hyperthyroidism. The rearrangement joins TRBV9 to TRBJ2-5; a possible D gene is TRBD1 (6 bases). The CDR3 nucleotides are TGTGCCAGCAGCCTTCTGGACCAGGGGCTCCAAGAGACCCAGTACTTC. Its translation: CASSLLDQGLQETQYF.